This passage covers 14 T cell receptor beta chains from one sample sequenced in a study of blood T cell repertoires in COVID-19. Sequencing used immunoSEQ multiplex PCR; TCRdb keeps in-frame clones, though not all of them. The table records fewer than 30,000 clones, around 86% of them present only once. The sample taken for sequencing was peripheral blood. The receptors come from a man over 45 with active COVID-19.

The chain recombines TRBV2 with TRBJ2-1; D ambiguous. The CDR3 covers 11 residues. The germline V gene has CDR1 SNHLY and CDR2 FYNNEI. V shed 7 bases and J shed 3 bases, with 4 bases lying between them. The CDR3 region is CASNLYNEQFF. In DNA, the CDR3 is TGTGCCAGCAATCTCTACAATGAGCAGTTCTTC.

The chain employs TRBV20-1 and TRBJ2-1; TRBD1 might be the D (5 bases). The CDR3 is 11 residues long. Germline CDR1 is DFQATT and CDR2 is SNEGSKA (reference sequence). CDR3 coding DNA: TGCAGCCAGGGTTCCTACAATGAGCAGTTCTTC. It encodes CSQGSYNEQFF.

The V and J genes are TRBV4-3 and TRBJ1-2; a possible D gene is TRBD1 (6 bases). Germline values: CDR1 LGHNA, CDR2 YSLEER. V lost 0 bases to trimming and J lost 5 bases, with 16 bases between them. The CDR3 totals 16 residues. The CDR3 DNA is TGCGCCAGCAGCCAAGATATAAACAGGGCAGAATATGGCTACACCTTC. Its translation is CASSQDINRAEYGYTF.

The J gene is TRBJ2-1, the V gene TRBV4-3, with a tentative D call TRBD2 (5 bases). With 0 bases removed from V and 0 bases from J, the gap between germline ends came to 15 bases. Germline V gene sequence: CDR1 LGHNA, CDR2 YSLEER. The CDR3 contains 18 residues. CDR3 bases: TGCGCCAGCAGCCAAGAAGCAGCGGTCTCCTCCTCCTACAATGAGCAGTTCTTC. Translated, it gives CASSQEAAVSSSYNEQFF.

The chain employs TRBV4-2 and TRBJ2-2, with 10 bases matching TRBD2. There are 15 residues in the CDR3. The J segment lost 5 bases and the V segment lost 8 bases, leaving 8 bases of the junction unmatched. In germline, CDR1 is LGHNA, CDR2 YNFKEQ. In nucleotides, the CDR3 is TGTGCCAGCCGGAGCGGGGGGGCCGAAACCGGGGAGCTGTTTTTT. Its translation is CASRSGGAETGELFF.

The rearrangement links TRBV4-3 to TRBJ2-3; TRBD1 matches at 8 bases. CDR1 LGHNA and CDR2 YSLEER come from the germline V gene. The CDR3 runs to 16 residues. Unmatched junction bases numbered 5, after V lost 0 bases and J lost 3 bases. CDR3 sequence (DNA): TGCGCCAGCAGCCAAGAGAGCAACAGGGGGACAGATACGCAGTATTTT. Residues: CASSQESNRGTDTQYF.

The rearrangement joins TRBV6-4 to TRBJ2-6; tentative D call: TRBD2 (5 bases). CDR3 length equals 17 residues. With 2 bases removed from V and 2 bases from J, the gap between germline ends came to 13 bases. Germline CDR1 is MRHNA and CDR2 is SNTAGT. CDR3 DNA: TGTGCCAGCAGTGACCTCCGGGGTATCACTGGGGCCAACGTCCTGACTTTC. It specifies CASSDLRGITGANVLTF.

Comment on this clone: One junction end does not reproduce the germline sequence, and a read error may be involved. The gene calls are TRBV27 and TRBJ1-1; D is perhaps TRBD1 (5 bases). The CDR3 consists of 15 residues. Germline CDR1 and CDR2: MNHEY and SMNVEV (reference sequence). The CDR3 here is CASSFHGGVNSEAFF. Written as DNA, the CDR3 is TGTGCCAGCAGTTTCCACGGGGGTGTGAACTCTGAAGCTTTCTTT.

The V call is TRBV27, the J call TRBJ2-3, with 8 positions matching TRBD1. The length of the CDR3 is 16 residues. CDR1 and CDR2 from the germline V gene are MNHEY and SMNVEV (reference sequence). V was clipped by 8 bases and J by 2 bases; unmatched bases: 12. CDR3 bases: TGTGCCAGCGCAACTACCAGGGGGCGATACACAGATACGCAGTATTTT. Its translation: CASATTRGRYTDTQYF.

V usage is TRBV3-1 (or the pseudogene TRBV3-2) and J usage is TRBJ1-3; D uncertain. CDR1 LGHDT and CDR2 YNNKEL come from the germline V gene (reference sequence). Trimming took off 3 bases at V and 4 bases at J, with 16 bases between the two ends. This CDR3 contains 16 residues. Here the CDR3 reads CASSHFNAAPGNTIYF. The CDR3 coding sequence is TGTGCCAGCAGCCATTTTAACGCGGCCCCAGGAAACACCATATATTTT.

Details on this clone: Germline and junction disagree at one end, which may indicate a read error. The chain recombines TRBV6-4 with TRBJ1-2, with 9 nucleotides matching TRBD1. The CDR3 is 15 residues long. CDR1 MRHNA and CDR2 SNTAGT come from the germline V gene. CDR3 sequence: CASSDTAGQGYDYTF. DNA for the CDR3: TGTGCCAGCAGTGACACTGCGGGACAGGGCTATGACTACACCTTC.

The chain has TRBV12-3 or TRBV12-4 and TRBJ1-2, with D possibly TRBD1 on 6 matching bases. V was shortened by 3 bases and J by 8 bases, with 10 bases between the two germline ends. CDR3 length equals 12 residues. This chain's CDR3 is CASSFGDRGYTF. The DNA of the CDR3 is TGTGCCAGCAGTTTTGGCGACAGGGGCTACACCTTC.

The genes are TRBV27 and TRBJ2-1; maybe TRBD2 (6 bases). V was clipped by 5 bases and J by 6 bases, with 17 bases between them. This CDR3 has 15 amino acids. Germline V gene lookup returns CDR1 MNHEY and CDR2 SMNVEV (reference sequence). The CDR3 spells CASSPRLGFRNEQFF. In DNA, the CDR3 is TGTGCCAGCAGTCCCCGACTAGGCTTCCGCAATGAGCAGTTCTTC.

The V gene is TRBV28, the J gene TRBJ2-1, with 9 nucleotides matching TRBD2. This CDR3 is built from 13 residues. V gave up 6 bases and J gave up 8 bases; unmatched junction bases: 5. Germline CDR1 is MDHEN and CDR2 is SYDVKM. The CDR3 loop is CASRTSGAHEQFF. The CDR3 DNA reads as TGTGCCAGCAGGACTAGCGGAGCCCATGAGCAGTTCTTC.